What follows describes a single T cell receptor (beta chain). Its cognate antigen is unknown. V trimming: 1 base; J trimming: 1 base; junction bases outside the gene matches: 6. Germline V CDR1 and CDR2: SGHTA, FQGNSA. The CDR3 runs to 16 residues. PCR amplification relied on 60 Vbeta primers (plus 13 Jbeta primers). Produced via immunoSEQ multiplex PCR; TCRdb's table is partial and in-frame only. Among 250,000 to 350,000 clones listed, around 90% were seen once. This specimen comes from a study of cytomegalovirus exposure and HLA in healthy donors. About the study: Within an early data release were about 85 million unique TCRs drawn from HLA-typed donors. Overall study results and limits: Immune exposure data for these donors was limited to CMV serostatus. Previous analysis showed most TCR beta V segments were productive about 87% or about 30% of the time.

This chain uses TRBV7-2 with TRBJ2-7, with 8 bases matching TRBD1. The origin of this receptor is a woman aged 18-30 years in good health and CMV-seronegative. The sample comprised PBMCs. The CDR3 DNA is TGTGCCAGCAGCTTAGGACCGACAGGGGTTTCCTACGAGCAGTACTTC. Translating gives CASSLGPTGVSYEQYF.